Shown below are 8 T cell receptor beta chains from a single sample sequenced in a study of blood T cell repertoires in COVID-19. Some clones are missing from TCRdb's copy, which holds only in-frame ones; the method was immunoSEQ multiplex PCR. The table has approximately 400,000 clones, roughly four fifths seen once. Sequences were obtained from PBMCs or T cells enriched from blood (not recorded which). The receptors were gathered from a woman aged 50 to 65 who had recovered from COVID-19.

The V gene is TRBV9, the J gene TRBJ1-4; D gene ambiguous. Germline-derived CDR1 and CDR2 are SGDLS and YYNGEE. Trimming removed 4 bases at V and 6 bases at J, with 16 bases between. The CDR3 contains 15 residues. DNA of the CDR3: TGTGCCAGCAGCCGTAGACACCTCGGGGATGAAAAACTGTTTTTT. It translates to CASSRRHLGDEKLFF. Using reference TRBV9 and TRBJ1-4 for the parts outside the CDR3, the full variable domain is DSGVTQTPKHLITATGQRVTLRCSPRSGDLSVYWYQQSLDQGLQFLIQYYNGEERAKGNILERFSAQQFPDLHSELNLSSLELGDSALYFCASSRRHLGDEKLFFGSGTQLSVL.

This chain connects TRBV6-2 or TRBV6-3 to TRBJ1-6; D uncertain. This CDR3 spans 13 amino acids. V gave up 6 bases and J gave up 9 bases, with 12 bases separating them. Germline lookup yields CDR1 MNHEY and CDR2 SVGEGT. The CDR3 bases are TGTGCCAGCAGCCAAGCCGGTCGTTCACCCCTCCACTTT. Translating gives CASSQAGRSPLHF.

The chain joins TRBV5-1 to TRBJ2-1; D might be TRBD1 (6 bases). V shed 7 bases and J shed 3 bases, with 8 bases lying between them. The length of the CDR3 is 12 residues. Germline lookup yields CDR1 SGHRS and CDR2 YFSETQ. The CDR3 here is CASSRGYNEQFF. The CDR3, as DNA: TGCGCCAGCTCCAGGGGCTACAATGAGCAGTTCTTC.

In the case of this clone: This sample also contains other DNA sequences that code for the same CDR3. The rearrangement uses TRBV7-9 and TRBJ2-7; D uncertain. The CDR3 is 12 residues long. Between the trimmed V and J ends, which lost 6 bases and 3 bases, there was a span of 9 bases. Germline values: CDR1 SEHNR, CDR2 FQNEAQ (reference sequence). CDR3 protein: CASSPRGYEQYF. In DNA, the CDR3 is TGTGCCAGCAGTCCTAGAGGCTACGAGCAGTACTTC. Combining the CDR3 with reference TRBV7-9 and TRBJ2-7 gives the whole variable domain DTGVSQNPRHKITKRGQNVTFRCDPISEHNRLYWYRQTLGQGPEFLTYFQNEAQLEKSRLLSDRFSAERPKGSFSTLEIQRTEQGDSAMYLCASSPRGYEQYFGPGTRLTVT.

This rearrangement joins TRBV27 to TRBJ2-7, with D tentatively TRBD2 (6 bases). This CDR3 has 12 amino acids. Germline CDR1 and CDR2: MNHEY and SMNVEV (reference sequence). The germline V and J ends were trimmed by 6 bases and 3 bases, with 9 bases remaining between them. The CDR3 DNA is TGTGCCAGCAGCTCCGGGGGCTACGAGCAGTACTTC. Translated, it gives CASSSGGYEQYF.

The genes are TRBV19 and TRBJ2-5, with D maybe TRBD2 (5 bases). This CDR3 has 14 amino acids. Trimming left V 5 bases short and J 2 bases short, with 12 bases between. Germline V CDR1 and CDR2: LNHDA, SQIVND (reference sequence). The CDR3 sequence is CASSSTGGQETQYF. For the CDR3, the DNA is TGTGCCAGTAGTTCAACTGGAGGTCAAGAGACCCAGTACTTC.

J is TRBJ1-5 and V is TRBV7-8, with 7 positions matching TRBD1. After removal of 2 bases from V and 1 base from J, the junction contained 2 bases not matched to a gene. Germline V gives CDR1 SGHVS, CDR2 FQNEAQ. The CDR3 has 15 amino acids. The CDR3 DNA follows: TGTGCCAGCAGCTTAAGGACAGGAAGCAATCAGCCCCAGCATTTT. It yields the protein CASSLRTGSNQPQHF.

This chain links TRBV30 with TRBJ1-2, with a possible D match to TRBD1 (6 bases). CDR3 length equals 15 residues. CDR1 is GTSNPN and CDR2 is SVGIG in the germline V gene (reference sequence). The V and J ends lost 2 bases and 3 bases respectively, with 16 bases between them. This chain's CDR3 is CAWSLPWTADYGYTF. CDR3 in DNA: TGTGCCTGGAGTCTACCCTGGACAGCCGACTATGGCTACACCTTC.